This T cell receptor (beta chain) was retrieved from a study of T-cell reconstitution after alpha-beta-depleted transplantation in children. Study findings and constraints: Counts and diversity of T cells one year after transplant came mostly from newly produced T cells. Expanded graft clones, several hundred of them, were reportedly the source of alpha-beta T cells about two months after transplant.

As it was prepared, the TCRbeta library received unique molecular identifiers. TCRdb re-derived calls from the PCR reads in MiXCR, one entry per CDR3 protein. The sample has about 640,000 distinct CDR3 sequences, 10% to 15% seen once; the top ten hold 2.2%. Note on this clonotype: Its antigen is still unknown.

The sample consisted of PBMCs, mostly from graft donor cells, taken 360 days after TCRalphabeta/CD19-depleted stem cell transplant. The TCR sequence derives from a male patient aged 10 to 17 who had a stem cell transplant for acute myeloid leukemia, so the T cells may come from the graft donor.

The CDR3 DNA reads TGCGCCAGCAGCTTGGGAGTTAGAAATGAAAAACTGTTTTTT. As protein: CASSLGVRNEKLFF. The chain is built from TRBV5-1 and TRBJ1-4, with D uncertain. Germline V gene sequence: CDR1 SGHRS, CDR2 YFSETQ. Trimming left V 0 bases short and J 5 bases short, with 8 bases between. This CDR3 has 14 residues.